A single sample is the source of the 17 T cell receptor beta chains below, sequenced in a study of chemoradiotherapy in HPV16-positive cancers. Sequenced by immunoSEQ multiplex PCR; TCRdb stores in-frame clones only, minus some. The sample consists of 25,000 to 30,000 clones, 93% of them appearing once. Specimen: blood, collected from a patient who underwent chemoradiotherapy. These receptor sequences come from a human donor with HPV-associated anogenital cancer.

This clone was detected once. The V gene is TRBV7-2, the J gene TRBJ2-1, with a possible D match to TRBD2 (6 bases). V was clipped by 4 bases and J by 9 bases, with 13 bases between them. This CDR3 has 13 residues. Germline V gives CDR1 SGHTA, CDR2 FQGNSA. CDR3 protein: CASSSRDSGEQFF. CDR3 DNA sequence: TGTGCCAGCAGCTCGCGGGACTCTGGTGAGCAGTTCTTC.

In this sample, this clone turned up once. This chain connects TRBV5-1 to TRBJ1-3; 10 positions match TRBD1. The CDR3 has 16 residues. V was clipped by 0 bases and J by 8 bases; unmatched bases: 8. Per germline, CDR1 SGHRS and CDR2 YFSETQ. CDR3 in DNA: TGCGCCAGCAGCTTGGTCCCACCTGGACAGGGGGACACCATATATTTT. Protein: CASSLVPPGQGDTIYF.

The chain is built from TRBV11-1 and TRBJ2-7; no definite D call. The CDR3 has 15 residues. Trimming took off 1 base at V and 3 bases at J, with 13 bases between the two ends. Per germline, CDR1 SGHAT and CDR2 FQDESV (reference sequence). The CDR3 sequence: CASSLDGRNHYEQYF. As DNA, the CDR3 is TGTGCCAGCAGCTTAGACGGCAGGAATCACTACGAGCAGTACTTC.

The chain is built from TRBV18 and TRBJ2-3, with D hard to call. Between the trimmed V and J ends, which lost 5 bases and 0 bases, there was a span of 3 bases. The CDR3 sequence is 12 residues long. The germline gives CDR1 KGHSH, CDR2 LQKENI. This CDR3 reads CASSSSTDTQYF. The CDR3 DNA reads as TGTGCCAGCTCATCTAGCACAGATACGCAGTATTTT. Based on the CDR3 plus reference TRBV18 and TRBJ2-3, the full variable domain is NAGVMQNPRHLVRRRGQEARLRCSPMKGHSHVYWYRQLPEEGLKFMVYLQKENIIDESGMPKERFSAEFPKEGPSILRIQQVVRGDSAAYFCASSSSTDTQYFGPGTRLTVL.

J is TRBJ2-3 and V is TRBV9; the match to TRBD1 covers 9 bases. The V segment lost 4 bases and the J segment 1 base; nucleotides outside the gene matches: 4. Per germline, CDR1 SGDLS and CDR2 YYNGEE. The CDR3 spans 15 residues. This CDR3 is CASSLYRGRTDTQYF. Here the CDR3 DNA reads TGTGCCAGCAGCTTATACAGGGGGCGCACAGATACGCAGTATTTT.

The V and J genes are TRBV6-1 and TRBJ1-2; D possibly corresponds to TRBD1 (6 bases). CDR1 MNHNS and CDR2 SASEGT come from the germline V gene. The CDR3 contains 16 residues. V was shortened by 4 bases and J by 9 bases, with 24 bases between the two germline ends. The CDR3, as DNA: TGTGCCAGCAGTGGGGGGGGCGCGGGCACTATTTCGAGCTACACCTTC. Translating it yields CASSGGGAGTISSYTF.

This rearrangement joins TRBV7-8 to TRBJ2-7; D remains unclear. Deletions cut 5 bases from V and 2 bases from J, with 13 bases between. This CDR3 has 14 amino acids. Germline assignment: CDR1 SGHVS and CDR2 FQNEAQ. The CDR3 loop is CASSPPGGTYEQYF. CDR3 bases: TGTGCCAGCAGCCCCCCCGGCGGTACCTACGAGCAGTACTTC.

V usage is TRBV7-7 and J usage is TRBJ2-1; D remains unclear. V lost 5 bases, J lost 5 bases, and 13 bases lay in between. Looked up from germline, CDR1 is SSHAT and CDR2 is FNYEAQ (reference sequence). The CDR3 extends over 14 amino acids. CDR3 sequence (DNA): TGTGCCAGCAGCCCAGGCGGCAGAAACAATGAGCAGTTCTTC. Translation gives CASSPGGRNNEQFF. Full variable domain (outside the CDR3, taken from reference TRBV7-7 and TRBJ2-1): GAGVSQSPRYKVTKRGQDVTLRCDPISSHATLYWYQQALGQGPEFLTYFNYEAQPDKSGLPSDRFSAERPEGSISTLTIQRTEQRDSAMYRCASSPGGRNNEQFFGPGTRLTVL.

The CDR3 is CASSLNLLNEKLFF. In DNA form, the CDR3 reads TGTGCCAGCAGTTTAAATTTGCTTAATGAAAAACTGTTTTTT. V gene TRBV28 combines with J gene TRBJ1-4; D not certain. Germline V gene data show CDR1 as MDHEN and CDR2 as SYDVKM. This CDR3 comprises 14 residues. The V end lost 2 bases, the J end lost 4 bases, and 8 bases lay between the germline ends.

The rearrangement links TRBV6-5 to TRBJ2-2; D is undetermined. The CDR3 is 12 amino acids. The V and J ends lost 4 bases and 7 bases respectively, with 7 bases between them. CDR1 is MNHEY and CDR2 is SVGAGI in the germline V gene. CDR3 nucleotide sequence: TGTGCCAGCAGTTGGTTGGGCGGGGAGCTGTTTTTT. Its protein product is CASSWLGGELFF.

The rearrangement links TRBV5-4 to TRBJ1-3, with 7 bases lining up with TRBD1. This CDR3 region has 16 residues. Trimming removed 4 bases from V and 0 bases from J; junction bases left unmatched: 7. Germline values: CDR1 SGHNT, CDR2 YYREEE (reference sequence). CDR3: CASSVQGIRSGNTIYF. In DNA, the CDR3 is TGTGCCAGCAGCGTACAGGGGATCCGCTCTGGAAACACCATATATTTT. Complete variable domain (other parts from reference TRBV5-4 and TRBJ1-3): ETGVTQSPTHLIKTRGQQVTLRCSSQSGHNTVSWYQQALGQGPQFIFQYYREEENGRGNFPPRFSGLQFPNYSSELNVNALELDDSALYLCASSVQGIRSGNTIYFGEGSWLTVV.

This rearrangement joins TRBV7-2 to TRBJ2-7; 8 bases fit TRBD1. The length of the CDR3 is 13 residues. The V gene end was trimmed by 3 bases and the J gene end by 3 bases; junction bases not matched to a gene: 1. Germline loops: CDR1 SGHTA, CDR2 FQGNSA. The CDR3 nucleotides are TGTGCCAGCAGCTTCGGACAGGGCTACGAGCAGTACTTC. This gives the protein CASSFGQGYEQYF.

The chain recombines TRBV11-2 with TRBJ1-3; D gene uncertain. CDR3 length: 15 residues. CDR1 is SGHAT and CDR2 is FQNNGV in the germline V gene. V dropped 5 bases and J dropped 3 bases, with 14 bases sitting between them. As DNA, the CDR3 is TGTGCCAGCAGCCCCTTAAGGGAGGTTGGAAACACCATATATTTT. Translated, it gives CASSPLREVGNTIYF.

This rearrangement joins TRBV4-2 to TRBJ2-1; a weak D match, TRBD1 (7 bases). Trimming removed 0 bases at V and 10 bases at J, with 10 bases between. The CDR3 covers 13 residues. Germline CDR1 reads LGHNA; CDR2 reads YNFKEQ. DNA for the CDR3: TGTGCCAGCAGCCAAGATCAGGGGGGAGAGCAGTTCTTC. Its translation is CASSQDQGGEQFF.

The rearrangement joins TRBV19 to TRBJ2-5, with D unresolved. Germline CDR1 and CDR2: LNHDA and SQIVND (reference sequence). V lost 3 bases to trimming and J lost 5 bases, with 10 bases between them. The length of the CDR3 is 13 residues. DNA for the CDR3: TGTGCCAGTAGTATTAGCCTCTGGGAGACCCAGTACTTC. Protein: CASSISLWETQYF.

V gene TRBV18 combines with J gene TRBJ1-1; D is perhaps TRBD1 (5 bases). V gave up 2 bases and J gave up 5 bases, with 9 bases separating them. Germline V CDR1 and CDR2: KGHSH, LQKENI. CDR3 size: 13 residues. The CDR3: CASSPKEGTEAFF. The CDR3 nucleotides read TGTGCCAGCTCACCAAAGGAGGGGACTGAAGCTTTCTTT.

This chain links TRBV6-5 with TRBJ1-5; the D is unclear. Between the trimmed V and J ends, which lost 6 bases and 3 bases, there was a span of 12 bases. The CDR3 has 14 amino acids. CDR1 is MNHEY and CDR2 is SVGAGI in the germline V gene. CDR3 sequence (DNA): TGTGCCAGCAGCACCGGGCCATACAATCAGCCCCAGCATTTT. Amino acids: CASSTGPYNQPQHF.